This T cell receptor beta chain appears in the sequencing data of a study of CD8 T cells in Susac syndrome. As for the study in general: When their blood was taken, patients with Susac syndrome were therapy-naive, taking corticosteroids, or taking intravenous immunoglobulin alone.

CDR1 MNHEY and CDR2 SVGAGI come from the germline V gene. The CDR3 spans 21 residues. V was cut by 2 bases and J by 0 bases, with 23 bases left in between. This clonotype showed up just once. The antigen is unknown. RNA totalling about 0.45 to 1 ug underwent reverse transcription with random hexamers. A single record per CDR3 protein comes from TCRdb applying MiXCR to the immunoSEQ multiplex PCR reads. The sample lists about 140,000 distinct CDR3 sequences, 85% to 95% occurring once. Points from the study as a whole: Regarding the TCR sequencing and HLA analysis, the study admitted that a relatively small number of individuals were involved.

The sample comprised CD4+ T cells from PBMCs. The chain uses TRBV6-5 and TRBJ2-6, with D perhaps TRBD1 (5 bases). The TCR was taken from a human donor with Susac syndrome. For the CDR3, the DNA is TGTGCCAGCAGTTACGCAGGGTTTGACGACGGGTCGTTCTCTGGGGCCAACGTCCTGACTTTC. Protein: CASSYAGFDDGSFSGANVLTF.